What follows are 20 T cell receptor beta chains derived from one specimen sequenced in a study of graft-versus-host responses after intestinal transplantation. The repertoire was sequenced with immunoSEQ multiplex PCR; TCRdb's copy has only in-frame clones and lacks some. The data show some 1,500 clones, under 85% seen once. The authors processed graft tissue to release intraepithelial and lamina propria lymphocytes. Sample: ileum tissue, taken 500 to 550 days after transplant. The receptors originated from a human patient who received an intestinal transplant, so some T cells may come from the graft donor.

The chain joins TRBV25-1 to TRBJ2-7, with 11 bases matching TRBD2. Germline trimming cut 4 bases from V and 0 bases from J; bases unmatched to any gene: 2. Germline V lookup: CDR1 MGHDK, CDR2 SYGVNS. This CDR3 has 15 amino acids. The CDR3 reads CASSGLAGSSYEQYF. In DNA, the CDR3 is TGTGCCAGCAGTGGACTAGCGGGGAGCTCCTACGAGCAGTACTTC.

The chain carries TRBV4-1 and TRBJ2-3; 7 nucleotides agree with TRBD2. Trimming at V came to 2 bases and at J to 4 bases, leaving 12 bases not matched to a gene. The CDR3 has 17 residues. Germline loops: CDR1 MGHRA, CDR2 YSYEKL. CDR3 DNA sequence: TGCGCCAGCAGCCAATTCGTAGGGAGGGCCGTAGCAGATACGCAGTATTTT. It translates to CASSQFVGRAVADTQYF.

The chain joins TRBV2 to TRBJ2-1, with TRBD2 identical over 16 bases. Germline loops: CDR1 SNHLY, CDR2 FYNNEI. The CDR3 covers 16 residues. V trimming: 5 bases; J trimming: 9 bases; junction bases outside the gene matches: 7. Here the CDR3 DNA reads TGTGCCAGCAGTTCCGGGACTAGCGGGAGGGGGAGTGAGCAGTTCTTC. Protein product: CASSSGTSGRGSEQFF.

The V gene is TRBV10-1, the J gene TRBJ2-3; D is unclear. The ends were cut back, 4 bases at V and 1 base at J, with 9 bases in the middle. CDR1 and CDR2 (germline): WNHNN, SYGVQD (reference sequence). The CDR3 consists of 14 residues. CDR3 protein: CASSVLVGTDTQYF. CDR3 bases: TGCGCCAGCAGTGTACTTGTCGGCACAGATACGCAGTATTTT.

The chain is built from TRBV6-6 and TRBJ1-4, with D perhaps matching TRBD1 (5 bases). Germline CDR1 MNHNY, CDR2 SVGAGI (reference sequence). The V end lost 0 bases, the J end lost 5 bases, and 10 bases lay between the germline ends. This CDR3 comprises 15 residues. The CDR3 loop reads CASSYSAGQNEKLFF. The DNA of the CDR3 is TGTGCCAGCAGTTACTCGGCAGGGCAAAATGAAAAACTGTTTTTT.

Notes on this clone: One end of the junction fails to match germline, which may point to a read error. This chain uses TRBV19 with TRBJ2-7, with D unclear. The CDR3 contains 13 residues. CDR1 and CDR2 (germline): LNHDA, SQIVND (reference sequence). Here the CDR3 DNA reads TGTGCCAGTAGTTTAGACCACTCCTACGAGCAGTACTTC. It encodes CASSLDHSYEQYF.

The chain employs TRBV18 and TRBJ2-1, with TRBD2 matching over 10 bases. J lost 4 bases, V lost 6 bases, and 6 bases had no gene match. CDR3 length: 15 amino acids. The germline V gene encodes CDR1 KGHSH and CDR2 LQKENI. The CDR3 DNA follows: TGTGCCAGCTCGCCTACTAGCGGGACTTACAATGAGCAGTTCTTC. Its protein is CASSPTSGTYNEQFF.

In DNA, the CDR3 is TGTGCCAACCCCTTGGGGAAAGAGACCCAGTACTTC. This encodes CANPLGKETQYF. The genes are TRBV7-2 and TRBJ2-5; D unresolved. The CDR3 is 12 amino acids. Germline CDR1 and CDR2: SGHTA and FQGNSA. V was pared by 10 bases and J by 3 bases, with 12 bases between.

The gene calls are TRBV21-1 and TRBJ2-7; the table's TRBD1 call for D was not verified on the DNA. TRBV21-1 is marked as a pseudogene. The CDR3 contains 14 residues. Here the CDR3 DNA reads TGTGCCAGCAGCAAGGGACAGGTCTCCTACGAGCAGTACTTC. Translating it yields CASSKGQVSYEQYF.

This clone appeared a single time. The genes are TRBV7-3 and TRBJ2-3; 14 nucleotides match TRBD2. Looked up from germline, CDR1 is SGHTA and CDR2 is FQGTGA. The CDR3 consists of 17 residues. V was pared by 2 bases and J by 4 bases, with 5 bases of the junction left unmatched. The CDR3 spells CASSLGTSGRAPDTQYF. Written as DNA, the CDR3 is TGTGCCAGCAGCTTAGGGACTAGCGGGAGAGCCCCAGATACGCAGTATTTT.

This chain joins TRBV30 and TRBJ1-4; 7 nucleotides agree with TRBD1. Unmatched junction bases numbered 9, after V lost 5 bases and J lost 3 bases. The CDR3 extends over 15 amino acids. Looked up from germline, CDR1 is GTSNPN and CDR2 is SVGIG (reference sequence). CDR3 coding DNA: TGTGCCTGGGGAGTGGGGGACAGTTCTAATGAAAAACTGTTTTTT. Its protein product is CAWGVGDSSNEKLFF.

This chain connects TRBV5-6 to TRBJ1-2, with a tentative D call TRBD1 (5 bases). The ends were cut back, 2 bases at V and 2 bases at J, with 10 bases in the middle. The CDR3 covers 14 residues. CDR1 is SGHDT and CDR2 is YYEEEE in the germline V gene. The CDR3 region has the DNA TGTGCCAGCAGCTTTCAGGGAGTAAACTATGGCTACACCTTC. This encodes CASSFQGVNYGYTF.

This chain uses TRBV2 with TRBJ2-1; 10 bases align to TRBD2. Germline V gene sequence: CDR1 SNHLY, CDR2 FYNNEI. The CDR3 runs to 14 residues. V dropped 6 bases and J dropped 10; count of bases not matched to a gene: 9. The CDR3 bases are TGTGCCAGCAGCCAGGTAGGGACTAGCGTAGAGCAGTTCTTC. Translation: CASSQVGTSVEQFF.

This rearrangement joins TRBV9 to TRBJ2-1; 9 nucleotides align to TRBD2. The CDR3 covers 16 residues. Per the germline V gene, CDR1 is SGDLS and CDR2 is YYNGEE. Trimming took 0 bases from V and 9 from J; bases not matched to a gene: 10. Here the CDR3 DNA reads TGTGCCAGCAGCGTAGGAGATAGCGGGAGATTAGGTGAGCAGTTCTTC. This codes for CASSVGDSGRLGEQFF.

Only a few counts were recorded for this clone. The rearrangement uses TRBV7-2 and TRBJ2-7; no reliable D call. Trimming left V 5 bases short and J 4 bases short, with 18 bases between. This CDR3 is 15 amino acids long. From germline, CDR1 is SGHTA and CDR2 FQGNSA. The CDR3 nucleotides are TGTGCCAGCAGCCCCGGGTGGGGTTCCACGTACGAGCAGTACTTC. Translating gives CASSPGWGSTYEQYF.

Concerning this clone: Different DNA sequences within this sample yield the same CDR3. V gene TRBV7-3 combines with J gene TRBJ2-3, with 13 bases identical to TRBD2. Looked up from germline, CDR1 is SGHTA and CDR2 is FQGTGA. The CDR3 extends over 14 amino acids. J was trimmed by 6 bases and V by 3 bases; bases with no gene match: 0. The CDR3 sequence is CASSLTSGRDTQYF. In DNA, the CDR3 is TGTGCCAGCAGCTTGACTAGCGGGAGGGATACGCAGTATTTT.

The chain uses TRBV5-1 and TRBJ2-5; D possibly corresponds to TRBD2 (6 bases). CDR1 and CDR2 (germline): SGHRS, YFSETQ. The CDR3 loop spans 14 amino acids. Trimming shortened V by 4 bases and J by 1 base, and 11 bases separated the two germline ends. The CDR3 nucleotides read TGCGCCAGCAGCGCCGCGGGGTTCCAAGAGACCCAGTACTTC. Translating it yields CASSAAGFQETQYF.

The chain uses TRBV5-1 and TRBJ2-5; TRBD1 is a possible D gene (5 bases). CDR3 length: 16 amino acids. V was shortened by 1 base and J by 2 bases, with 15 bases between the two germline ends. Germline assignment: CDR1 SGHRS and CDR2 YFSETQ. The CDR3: CASSLIGPGPQETQYF. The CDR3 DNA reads TGCGCCAGCAGCTTGATTGGTCCAGGGCCGCAAGAGACCCAGTACTTC.

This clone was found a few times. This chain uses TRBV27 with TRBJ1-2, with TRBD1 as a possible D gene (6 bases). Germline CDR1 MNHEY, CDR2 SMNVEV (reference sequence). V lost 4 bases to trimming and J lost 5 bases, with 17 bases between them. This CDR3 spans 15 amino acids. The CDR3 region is CASSSSGTGRYGYTF. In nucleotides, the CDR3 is TGTGCCAGCAGTTCATCCGGTACAGGGAGGTATGGCTACACCTTC.

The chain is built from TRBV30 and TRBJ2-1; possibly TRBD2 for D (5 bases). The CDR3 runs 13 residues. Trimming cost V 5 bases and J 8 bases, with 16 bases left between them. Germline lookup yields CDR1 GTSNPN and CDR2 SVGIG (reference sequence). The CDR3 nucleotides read TGTGCCTGGGGCGTCGAGATGAGGGATGAGCAGTTCTTC. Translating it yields CAWGVEMRDEQFF.